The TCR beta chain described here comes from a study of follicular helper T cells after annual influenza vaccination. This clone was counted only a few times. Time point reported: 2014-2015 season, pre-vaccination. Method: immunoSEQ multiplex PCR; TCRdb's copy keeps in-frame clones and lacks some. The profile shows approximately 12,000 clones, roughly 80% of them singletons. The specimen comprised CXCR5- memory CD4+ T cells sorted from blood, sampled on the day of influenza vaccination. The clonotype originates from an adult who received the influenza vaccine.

This CDR3 reads CASSENRDPWSYTDTQYF. In nucleotides, the CDR3 is TGTGCCAGCAGCGAGAACCGGGACCCCTGGTCCTACACAGATACGCAGTATTTT. This chain uses TRBV7-6 with TRBJ2-3; D is perhaps TRBD1 or TRBD2 (5 bases each). The CDR3 is made up of 18 amino acids. In germline, CDR1 is SGHVS, CDR2 FNYEAQ. The V and J ends lost 5 bases and 2 bases respectively, with 23 bases between them.